This TCR beta chain was recovered during a study of identical twins. TCRdb redid the calling of the 5' RACE reads with MiXCR, one entry per CDR3 protein. The sample contains 1.5 million or so distinct CDR3 sequences, about 30% of which appear only once. Whole-study results and caveats: Twins shared out-of-frame alpha sequences with excess low generation probability. A lower insertion count was a feature of abundant cord blood beta clonotypes, with no such feature in memory repertoires.

As regards this clonotype: Its antigen is undetermined.

The V segment lost 4 bases and the J segment 5 bases; nucleotides outside the gene matches: 14. The V gene's germline CDR1 is SGHRS and CDR2 YFSETQ. The CDR3 runs 16 residues. The sequencing input was cord blood. This clonotype was obtained from a newborn girl in good health. V gene TRBV5-1 combines with J gene TRBJ2-7, with 8 bases that match TRBD2. The CDR3 reads CASSGGRAGVNHEQYF. As DNA, the CDR3 is TGCGCCAGCAGCGGTGGACGAGCGGGAGTGAACCACGAGCAGTACTTC.